A selection of T cell receptor beta chains follows, all from one sample in a study of blood T cell repertoires in COVID-19. Libraries were prepared by immunoSEQ multiplex PCR; TCRdb keeps only in-frame clonotypes and omits some of them. The table has fewer than 120,000 clones, 70% to 90% seen once. Sequenced sample: peripheral blood. Receptors were obtained from a human donor in a cohort sampled during active COVID-19. The CDR3 runs from the conserved cysteine through the conserved F or W. The D gene is left open where the match is weak. Clone sizes are given selectively: once, few, many, or a class where the clone is expanded.

V gene	J gene	clone size	D gene	CDR3 length	CDR3 DNA	CDR3 protein
TRBV30	TRBJ1-5	.	.	16	TGTGCCTGGAGTGTTGGCCAGGTGAATAGCAATCAGCCCCAGCATTTT	CAWSVGQVNSNQPQHF
TRBV18	TRBJ2-3	.	.	17	TGTGCCAGCTCACCGCCTAGTAGCGGAGGAGGTAAAGATACGCAGTATTTT	CASSPPSSGGGKDTQYF
TRBV19	TRBJ2-3	.	TRBD2	17	TGTGCCAGTAGTCCGACCCGACTAGCCCCTAGCACAGATACGCAGTATTTT	CASSPTRLAPSTDTQYF
TRBV10-2	TRBJ2-2	once	TRBD1	13	TGCGCCAGCTGGGACAGAGACACCGGGGAGCTGTTTTTT	CASWDRDTGELFF
TRBV2	TRBJ2-7	.	TRBD2	15	TGTGCCAGCAGCGAGACTAGCGGGGGGATCTACGAGCAGTACTTC	CASSETSGGIYEQYF
TRBV11-2	TRBJ1-5	.	.	13	TGTGCCAGCAGCTTGGTAGGCAATCAGCCCCAGCATTTT	CASSLVGNQPQHF
TRBV6-1	TRBJ2-3	.	.	19	TGTGCCAGCAGTGAAGTTCGGAGGGTGGATAGCTATAGCACAGATACGCAGTATTTT	CASSEVRRVDSYSTDTQYF
TRBV29-1	TRBJ1-1	.	.	15	TGCAGCACACCTGGAGGCCCCTATTTGGGCACTGAAGCTTTCTTT	CSTPGGPYLGTEAFF
TRBV5-1	TRBJ1-1	.	TRBD1	14	TGCGCCAGCAGCCCCAGGGACAGGAACACTGAAGCTTTCTTT	CASSPRDRNTEAFF
TRBV5-1	TRBJ1-4	.	TRBD1	14	TGCGCCAGCAGCTTGCAGGGGGATGGGGAAAAACTGTTTTTT	CASSLQGDGEKLFF
TRBV6-2/TRBV6-3	TRBJ2-1	.	TRBD2	20	TGTGCCAGCAGTTACCCAGAGGGTCTAGCGGAGACCTTAGCCTACAATGAGCAGTTCTTC	CASSYPEGLAETLAYNEQFF
TRBV28	TRBJ1-5	.	.	16	TGTGCCAGCATCCCTCAGGGCGGGGGCGCGAACCAGCCCCAGCATTTT	CASIPQGGGANQPQHF
TRBV10-1	TRBJ1-2	once	.	13	TGCGCCAGCAGTGGATCAGGGGTTTATGGCTACACCTTC	CASSGSGVYGYTF
TRBV19	TRBJ1-5	.	.	13	TGTGCCAGTAGTACAGGGGTTGGACAGCCCCAGCATTTT	CASSTGVGQPQHF
TRBV5-5	TRBJ1-1	.	.	15	TGTGCCAGCAGCTTGACGGGGGGAATGAACACTGAAGCTTTCTTT	CASSLTGGMNTEAFF
TRBV6-4	TRBJ2-2	.	.	14	TGTGCCAGCAGTGACTCGGAGGAAGCCGGGGAGCTGTTTTTT	CASSDSEEAGELFF
TRBV6-5	TRBJ1-5	.	TRBD1	13	TGTGCCAGCAGCGGGACAGGGTCTCAGCCCCAGCATTTT	CASSGTGSQPQHF
TRBV6-5	TRBJ2-2	.	TRBD1	16	TGTGCCAGCAGTTACTCTCGGGCCAGGGGGACCGGGGAGCTGTTTTTT	CASSYSRARGTGELFF
TRBV3-1/TRBV3-2	TRBJ1-6	.	TRBD1	14	TGTGCCAGCAGCCGGGACAGTAATAATTCACCCCTCCACTTT	CASSRDSNNSPLHF
TRBV6-2/TRBV6-3	TRBJ2-7	.	TRBD2	14	TGTGCCAGCAGCCGTAGCGGGAGCTCCTACGAGCAGTACTTC	CASSRSGSSYEQYF
TRBV6-5	TRBJ2-2	.	.	14	TGTGCCAGCAGGGGCAGGGGTCACACCGGGGAGCTGTTTTTT	CASRGRGHTGELFF
TRBV28	TRBJ2-7	.	.	15	TGTGCCAGCAGCCCTCCGGTGGGGAGCTCCTACGAGCAGTACTTC	CASSPPVGSSYEQYF
TRBV7-9	TRBJ2-3	once	TRBD2	15	TGTGCCAGCAGCAGACTAGCGGGATCCACAGATACGCAGTATTTT	CASSRLAGSTDTQYF
TRBV3-1/TRBV3-2	TRBJ1-6	.	TRBD1	15	TGTGCCAGCAGCCAAGGAGACAGGGGTGTTTCACCCCTCCACTTT	CASSQGDRGVSPLHF
TRBV5-4	TRBJ2-1	.	TRBD1	16	TGTGCCAGCAGCCCCCACTACGGGGACAGCTACAATGAGCAGTTCTTC	CASSPHYGDSYNEQFF
TRBV9	TRBJ2-3	.	.	16	TGTGCCAGCAGCGTATTGGGGGGAGCCCTCACAGATACGCAGTATTTT	CASSVLGGALTDTQYF
TRBV9	TRBJ2-5	once	TRBD1	14	TGTGCCAGCAGCGTTGGACAGGGCGGGGAGACCCAGTACTTC	CASSVGQGGETQYF
TRBV4-1	TRBJ2-2	.	TRBD2	21	TGCGCCAGCAGCCAACAGGGCCCTAGCGGGAGCCAGTTCGCGAACACCGGGGAGCTGTTTTTT	CASSQQGPSGSQFANTGELFF
TRBV29-1	TRBJ1-6	.	.	13	TGCAGCGTTGCTTACCAGGTTAATTCACCCCTCCACTTT	CSVAYQVNSPLHF
TRBV7-9	TRBJ1-1	.	.	13	TGTGCCAGCAGCCCCCTGGTAGAGACTGAAGCTTTCTTT	CASSPLVETEAFF
TRBV3-1/TRBV3-2	TRBJ1-2	.	.	16	TGTGCCAGCAGCCAAGATTCGGGGGGGGATCGGTATGGCTACACCTTC	CASSQDSGGDRYGYTF
TRBV29-1	TRBJ2-5	once	.	12	TGCAGCGTGGCGGGGGCTGGGGAGACCCAGTACTTC	CSVAGAGETQYF
TRBV5-1	TRBJ2-1	.	.	15	TGCGCCAGCAGCTTGGGGACACTACCGTACAATGAGCAGTTCTTC	CASSLGTLPYNEQFF
TRBV6-4	TRBJ1-1	.	TRBD1	16	TGTGCCAGCAGACCACAGGGGGCTGCCATGAACACTGAAGCTTTCTTT	CASRPQGAAMNTEAFF
TRBV18	TRBJ2-7	.	.	12	TGTGCCAGCTCACCCCAGACAGCCGAGCAGTACTTC	CASSPQTAEQYF
TRBV30	TRBJ1-5	.	.	14	TGTGCCTGGAGCATAGGAGGGAGCAATCAGCCCCAGCATTTT	CAWSIGGSNQPQHF
TRBV6-2/TRBV6-3	TRBJ1-1	.	.	12	TGTGCCAGCAGTTCCCCGGGCACTGAAGCTTTCTTT	CASSSPGTEAFF
TRBV19	TRBJ1-5	.	.	14	TGTGCCAGTAGTATACGCAACAGCTATCAGCCCCAGCATTTT	CASSIRNSYQPQHF
TRBV18	TRBJ2-7	.	.	13	TGTGCCAGCTCACCACCGGGGGGGGACATTCGGTACTTC	CASSPPGGDIRYF
TRBV2	TRBJ1-1	.	TRBD1	15	TGTGCCAGCCGGGACAGGGCTTTTCGGAACACTGAAGCTTTCTTT	CASRDRAFRNTEAFF
TRBV9	TRBJ1-5	once	.	13	TGTGCCAGCAGCGGACAGGGCAATCAGCCCCAGCATTTT	CASSGQGNQPQHF
TRBV18	TRBJ2-5	.	TRBD1	14	TGTGCCAGCTCATTTACGGACAGGCAAGAGACCCAGTACTTC	CASSFTDRQETQYF
TRBV6-6	TRBJ1-1	few	TRBD1	14	TGTGCCAGCGCGACAGGGGCCCTGAACACTGAAGCTTTCTTT	CASATGALNTEAFF
TRBV29-1	TRBJ1-3	many	.	14	TGCAGCGTTGAACCGGGGGTTTCTGGAAACACCATATATTTT	CSVEPGVSGNTIYF
TRBV5-6	TRBJ1-4	.	.	14	TGTGCCAGCAGCGAATGGAGCACTAATGAAAAACTGTTTTTT	CASSEWSTNEKLFF
TRBV20-1	TRBJ1-1	.	.	16	TGCAGTGCTAGTAGGACACTCATAAACATGAACACTGAAGCTTTCTTT	CSASRTLINMNTEAFF
TRBV28	TRBJ2-4	once	.	12	TGTGCCAGCAGTTTGGTCCGGAACATTCAGTACTTC	CASSLVRNIQYF
TRBV24-1	TRBJ2-3	.	TRBD1	14	TGTGCCACCAGTTTGGACAGGGGCACAGATACGCAGTATTTT	CATSLDRGTDTQYF
TRBV4-3	TRBJ2-3	once	.	15	TGCGCCAGCAGCCCTCGGGACTCCGACACAGATACGCAGTATTTT	CASSPRDSDTDTQYF
TRBV12-5	TRBJ1-1	.	TRBD1	15	TGTGCTAGTGCCCCCTCGGACAGGCGAATTCTTCAAGCTTTCTTT	CASAPSDRRILQAFF
TRBV18	TRBJ2-6	.	.	17	TGTGCCAGCTCACCAATTGAGGCAGACTCTGGGGCCAACGTCCTGACTTTC	CASSPIEADSGANVLTF
TRBV10-2	TRBJ1-3	.	.	14	TGCGCCAGCAGTGAGCTAAACTCTGGAAACACCATATATTTT	CASSELNSGNTIYF
TRBV11-1	TRBJ2-1	.	TRBD1	12	TGTGCCAGCAGGACAGGGGTGGGTGAGCAGTTCTTC	CASRTGVGEQFF
TRBV18	TRBJ1-1	.	TRBD1	15	TGTGCCAGCTCACCGACAGGGATCGGGAACACTGAAGCTTTCTTT	CASSPTGIGNTEAFF
TRBV5-6	TRBJ2-7	.	TRBD1	14	TGTGCCAGCAGCTACGGGACAGGGAGCTACGAGCAGTACTTC	CASSYGTGSYEQYF
TRBV4-2	TRBJ2-1	.	.	16	TGTGCCAGCAGCCGAGGTGGTAGTCTGGCCTACAATGAGCAGTTCTTC	CASSRGGSLAYNEQFF
TRBV5-5	TRBJ1-1	.	.	14	TGTGCCAGCAGCTTGTCGCTCAGGAACACTGAAGCTTTCTTT	CASSLSLRNTEAFF
TRBV4-1	TRBJ1-4	.	.	17	TGCGCCAGCAGCCAAGTCAGGGCGGGGGTCTTAGTGGAAAAACTGTTTTTT	CASSQVRAGVLVEKLFF
TRBV5-6	TRBJ2-7	.	TRBD1	16	TGTGCCAGCAGCTTGCCGGGACAGGGGAGCTCCTACGAGCAGTACTTC	CASSLPGQGSSYEQYF